This T cell receptor (beta chain) came from a study of Graves' ophthalmopathy and Graves' hyperthyroidism (dated by TCRdb to 2016 to 2019). At the level of the whole study: Peripheral blood was collected at initial diagnosis, prior to any treatment. The study used TCR beta repertoire signatures to distinguish Graves' ophthalmopathy from Graves' hyperthyroidism and to predict progression to ophthalmopathy. In total, 120 to 150 blood samples were TCR-sequenced: 40 to 45 ophthalmopathy, over 70 hyperthyroidism and approximately 17 hyperthyroidism-to-ophthalmopathy patients. To explore V-J signatures that separate ophthalmopathy from hyperthyroidism, a discovery set of fewer than 110 patients was enrolled, consisting of about 41 with ophthalmopathy and approximately 57 with stable hyperthyroidism. The independent validation cohort included under 20 hyperthyroidism patients plus 17 patients who later progressed from hyperthyroidism to ophthalmopathy. In over 5 hyperthyroidism patients, the T-cell repertoire of thyroid tissue was compared with the T-cell repertoire of blood. After sampling, hyperthyroidism patients received methimazole starting at 30 mg daily, and ophthalmopathy patients received high-dose intravenous methylprednisolone. Beyond this particular receptor, the publication reports: Sample size was not statistically predetermined, and group allocation was not concealed from the investigators. In validation, the model predicted ophthalmopathy progression with about 71% sensitivity and about 73% specificity; 12 predicted patients were CT-confirmed with GO in a median of approximately six months. In cross-validation, the 13-signature model distinguished ophthalmopathy from stable hyperthyroidism with more than 85% sensitivity and around 83% specificity, while in the test set the corresponding values were about 80% and 75%. Among expanded thyroid clonotypes with frequency above 0.001, most also showed up in blood, which suggests that blood repertoires may reflect the thyroid immune response.

The CDR3 covers 14 residues, taking in both the cysteine and the phenylalanine. Left in the record is the CDR3 DNA by itself, 42 bases read in frame from the first base. Unmatched junction bases come to 8, with V trimmed by 2 bases and J by 8 bases. For repertoire sequencing, TCR beta CDR3 regions were amplified from RNA transcripts. HTBI primers and the Qiagen OneStep RT-PCR kit were used in a first-round RT-PCR, which was followed by a second-round multiplex PCR, size selection and purification. Sequencing of the libraries was carried out on an Illumina HiSeq2000 in paired-end mode with 100 bp reads. Concerning the study's data processing: Reads were processed with SOAPnuke, discarding reads with adapters, uncalled bases, mean Phred below 15, or no exact constant-primer or identifier match. COPE v1.2.5 was used to merge high-quality paired reads. Each unique nucleotide sequence was defined as a clonotype, and clonotypes were aligned to IMGT TRB V, D and J references with MiTCR v1.1. The analysis was limited to V-J combinations with a frequency above 0.0001, which together covered roughly 99% of the repertoires. For each V-J combination, a TCR clonal expansion and chaos score was defined as the ratio of F50 clonal expansion to chaos observed in the TCRdist matrix. Welch's t-statistics and random forest were used to narrow the features down to more than 10 V-J combinations, which were then fed into a naive Bayes classifier. The similarity between thyroid and blood repertoires was quantified using the Morisita-Horn index. TCRdb reprocessed the public reads (quality trimming at Q25 with fastp, clone calling with MiXCR) and kept in-frame beta chains. Rows are unified per CDR3 protein, each entry keeping the most common DNA and genes. What appears here as the V and J calls and clone size reflects TCRdb's work, not the paper's. For this sample there are 300,000 to 350,000 distinct CDR3 sequences; about a sixth appear just once. Clones ranked in the top ten supply more than 9% of the sample.

This clonotype was found many times. The specificity of this receptor is unknown. One base away there is no much larger clone; base qualities are not given. The ophthalmopathy patients had moderately to severely active disease, with a Clinical Activity Score of 3 or higher, a NOSPECS grade of 4 or higher, and a disease duration of less than 3 months. Anyone with other autoimmune diseases, uncontrolled infections, pregnancy or lactation was excluded from the study. Clinical symptoms, serum thyroxine, TRAb, thyroid ultrasound and orbital computed tomography were used for diagnosis. Using Ficoll-Paque density gradient centrifugation, PBMCs were isolated from about 10 ml of fresh peripheral blood. Trizol reagent was used to extract the total RNA, and its quality was then checked on an Agilent 2100 Bioanalyzer.

The sample comprised peripheral blood. Here the chain combines TRBV12-3 or TRBV12-4 and TRBJ1-2; TRBD1 fits 7 bases in the junction. This TCR was sampled from an adult man with Graves' ophthalmopathy. This receptor has the CDR3 CASSLTPGGRGYTF. In nucleotide form, the sequence is TGTGCCAGCAGTTTAACCCCAGGGGGTCGAGGCTACACCTTC.